This T cell receptor beta chain was profiled in a study of tumor-infiltrating lymphocytes in primary liver carcinoma. Study-wide results and caveats: A significantly higher top-250-clone fraction was recorded for tumors than for blood (p = 0.039). Tumor region pairs showed greater overlap than either tumor-adjacent or tumor-blood pairs did.

Comment on this clonotype: The antigen remains undetermined. As the CDR3 is not closed by the conserved phenylalanine or tryptophan, this likely results from a read error. No DNA is shown, since the ends of the CDR3 on it are uncertain; the CDR3 is the one TCRdb lists.

16 amino acids form the CDR3, both terminal residues included. The germline V gene has CDR1 MNHNS and CDR2 SASEGT. Joint extraction of RNA and DNA used roughly 19-33 mg of bulk tissue that was unsorted. From about 0.45 ug total RNA, TCR beta cDNA was generated with a primer in the constant region. ARM-PCR, slightly modified, supplied the TCR beta libraries through three nested multiplex PCR rounds. With TRBV1-TRBV30 forward primers and a C-beta reverse primer, the first two PCR rounds were run for approximately 9 cycles each. TCRdb re-called the multiplex PCR reads with MiXCR, one entry per CDR3 protein. The top ten hold roughly a fifth of the sample, which has more than 70,000 distinct CDR3 sequences, approximately 77% seen once.

The chain links TRBV6-1 to TRBJ2-2; TRBD1, the table's D call, lacks a check against the DNA. This TCR derives from a man aged 35 to 55 with primary liver carcinoma and hepatitis B virus infection. Source material: liver tumor tissue from sampling region 1. As for subset: tumor region T1, superior pole. The chain's CDR3 is CASSTYRGRDTGELSS.